The clone carrying this TCR beta chain was detected ten times or more. Its antigen is as yet unknown. Unique molecular identifiers were present on cDNA, and template switching added a universal primer site. TCRdb ran MiXCR on the 5' RACE reads and lists one entry per CDR3 protein. The repertoire consists of 350,000 to 450,000 distinct CDR3 sequences, with about 18% occurring once and the leading ten covering around 10%. The CDR3 is made up of 15 amino acids. V lost 4 bases, J lost 7 bases, and 8 bases stayed unmatched. The germline gives CDR1 MNHNS, CDR2 SASEGT. This sample is drawn from a study of identical twins. Whole-study results and caveats: Zero-insertion analyses might be partly confounded by invariant T cells like MAIT and iNKT.

The rearrangement joins TRBV6-1 to TRBJ2-2, with TRBD1 matching 8 bases. The clonotype was recovered from a man aged 45-60 years in good health. Sequencing was carried out using naive T cells sorted from blood. CDR3 sequence: CASSGRDRFIGELFF. The CDR3, as DNA: TGTGCCAGCAGTGGGAGGGACAGGTTTATCGGGGAGCTGTTTTTT.